This T cell receptor (beta chain) stems from a study of chemoradiotherapy in HPV16-positive cancers. At the level of the study: Candidate HPV-specific T-cell clones and common TCR motifs came from functional assays in a couple of HPV16-positive patients. Findings and caveats of the study: Better recurrence-free survival went with HPV-responsive T-cell expansion in HPV16-positive patients. Non-HPV-specific T cells did not expand in tumors during treatment, whereas candidate HPV-specific clones and E7-related motifs did.

About this clone: Its antigen is not known.

The method was immunoSEQ multiplex PCR; TCRdb's version includes in-frame clones alone and lacks a portion of them. Found here are under 70,000 clones, roughly nine tenths of them singletons; the top ten hold less than 3.5%. Sequenced here: blood, sampled from a patient who underwent chemoradiotherapy. The sequence derives from a human donor with HPV-associated anogenital cancer.

CDR3 in DNA: TGTGCCAGCAGCTTAGTAGGGGAGGGGCAGGCTTTCTTT. Amino acid sequence: CASSLVGEGQAFF. The J gene is TRBJ1-1, the V gene TRBV11-2; D is perhaps TRBD1 (5 bases). CDR3 length equals 13 residues. CDR1 and CDR2 (germline): SGHAT, FQNNGV. V lost 1 base and J lost 11, with 14 bases in between.